This T cell receptor beta chain was sequenced for a study of blood T cell repertoires in COVID-19. The wider study: Samples taken during acute and convalescent COVID-19 were collected in the United States, Italy and Spain.

The CDR3 totals 14 residues. V lost 5 bases and J lost 3; bases outside the gene matches: 7. The V gene's germline CDR1 is LNHDA and CDR2 SQIVND (reference sequence). Method: immunoSEQ multiplex PCR; TCRdb's copy keeps in-frame clones and lacks some. The sample shows 150,000 to 200,000 clones, 84% of them seen only once. The clonotype comes from a middle-aged man who had recovered from COVID-19. Sequenced material: peripheral blood. V usage is TRBV19 and J usage is TRBJ2-7, with TRBD1 identical over 7 bases. The CDR3 protein is CASSARQGGYEQYF. The CDR3 DNA reads as TGTGCCAGTAGTGCAAGACAGGGTGGCTACGAGCAGTACTTC.